Included here is one T cell receptor (beta chain) sequence, with context. The sample belongs to a study of CD8+CD57+ T cells in acquired aplastic anemia. TCR beta VDJ and CDR3 profiles were obtained from a genomic DNA template. TCRdb itself ran the reads through MiXCR, one entry per CDR3 protein. The sample yields around 430,000 distinct CDR3 sequences, roughly a third seen once. Germline CDR1 reads SGHNT; CDR2 reads YENEEA. Trimming took 3 bases from V and 9 from J, leaving 14 bases between them. This CDR3 is built from 13 residues. It was patients with CD8+CD57+ cell expansion by flow cytometry who were chosen for sequencing.

The J gene is TRBJ1-2, the V gene TRBV11-3; tentative D call: TRBD1 (5 bases). The sample comprised sorted CD4+, CD8+, or CD8+CD57+ T cells (not recorded which) from PBMCs. The receptor comes from a human donor with aplastic anemia. The CDR3 here is CASSLGTARSYTF. CDR3 coding DNA: TGTGCCAGCAGCTTGGGGACCGCACGCAGCTACACCTTC.